This T cell receptor (beta chain) was documented in a study of shared clonotypes between healthy human individuals. CD8 cells regarded as naive lacked CD45RO, were positively chosen for CCR7, and omitted terminally differentiated effector memory CD45RA+ cells. This table comes from immunoSEQ multiplex PCR, and its TCRdb copy is limited to in-frame clones, with some not included. The table shows under 2,000,000 clones, with about 95% occurring only once. Sequenced input: naive CD8+ T cells sorted from blood. The TCR comes from a young man in good health.

The chain's CDR3 is CASSDDPAGGNTIYF. Written as DNA, the CDR3 is TGTGCCAGCAGCGACGACCCCGCTGGAGGAAACACCATATATTTT. V gene TRBV9 combines with J gene TRBJ1-3, with D unclear. The ends were cut back, 3 bases at V and 4 bases at J, with 14 bases in the middle. The germline V gene encodes CDR1 SGDLS and CDR2 YYNGEE. CDR3 length: 15 residues.